This TCR beta chain derives from a study of cytotoxic CD8 clonotypes in ibrutinib-treated CLL (dated by TCRdb to 2020 to 2023). About the full investigation: In this cohort, some 14 patients were treatment-naive and ten to eleven were relapsed/refractory, while 17 to 18 had unmutated IGHV. Partial responses were observed in 24 patients and complete responses in 2; after a median follow-up of around 68 months, remission was maintained in 14 patients and progression was observed in roughly twelve. Patients were still on ibrutinib when every remission and progressive disease sample was collected. Cryopreserved peripheral blood mononuclear cells were collected at three points: before therapy, at response, and at either sustained remission or disease progression. An average of 255,043 productive templates and 94,082 productive rearrangements was obtained per sample. Response samples were obtained after a median of around 11 months of treatment, with a range of roughly 6 to 40 months. Of the 86 people in the trial, 26 had longitudinal samples available. Broad study findings and their caveats: Public clonotypes were found to be uncommon and were observed to contract or remain stable during treatment; the increase in clonality was shown to reflect expansion of private clonotypes at ibrutinib response. Baseline clonality was found to be higher than that of age-matched healthy donors and was strongly correlated with circulating CD8+ T-cell counts. Sampling times were not matched between sustained-remission and progressing patients, and lymph node repertoires were not studied. Clonality rose at ibrutinib response, remained stable during sustained remission, and dropped back toward baseline at progression.

Note on this clone: What this receptor recognizes is not known. Per-base quality was not reported, and no clone a single base away is much larger than it.

For TCR beta library preparation, roughly 2 micrograms of genomic DNA were extracted from the cryopreserved PBMCs. Longitudinal blood samples from CLL patients on ibrutinib monotherapy were analyzed using high-throughput TCR beta sequencing. The patients took part in an open-label, single-center phase 2 trial of ibrutinib monotherapy. The goal of deep resolution MiSeq sequencing was a depth between 1 in 1 million and 1 in 200,000 T cells, and coverage averaged 10x per clonotype. TCR beta libraries were generated with the immunoSEQ hsTCRB Kit. Processing in the source paper ran as follows. Data were analyzed with ImmunoSEQ Data Assistant and ImmunoSEQ Analyzer, with V, D and J genes assigned per IMGT definitions. Clonality, with values ranging from 0 to 1, was calculated as one minus the normalized Shannon entropy of productive rearrangement frequencies. Only overrepresented clonotypes making up at least 0.05% of each patient's repertoire were included in the public clonotype analysis. Some 13 age-matched healthy donor repertoires from immuneACCESS were used as controls for clonality. The source is immuneACCESS, and TCRdb retained only in-frame sequences with V and J called. Part of the clones is not carried over; for the studies checked, unresolved V genes explain less than half of this, and the remainder is unexplained. Clonal size and the V and J genes are those of that table, whereas D and trimming came from the DNA. A total of 330,000 or so clones appear in this sample, approximately 67% of them only once. Jointly, the top ten make up around 6.6% of the sample.

The specimen was PBMCs, collected after 36 months of ibrutinib treatment. The clonotype was recovered from a human donor with chronic lymphocytic leukemia.

The DNA sequence is as follows: TGCGCCAGCAGCTTGGCCCTTGGAGCTACGAACACCGGGGAGCTGTTTTTT. The translation is CASSLALGATNTGELFF. The rearrangement combines TRBV5-1 with TRBJ2-2, with the identity of the D gene unclear. The CDR3 holds 17 amino acids from the cysteine to the phenylalanine. Here the CDR3 DNA is all that survives: 51 bases in frame from base 1. V is clipped by 0 bases and J by 0 bases, and the sequence between their germline boundaries is 12 bases long. CDR1 and CDR2 are drawn from the germline V gene: SGHRS, YFSETQ.